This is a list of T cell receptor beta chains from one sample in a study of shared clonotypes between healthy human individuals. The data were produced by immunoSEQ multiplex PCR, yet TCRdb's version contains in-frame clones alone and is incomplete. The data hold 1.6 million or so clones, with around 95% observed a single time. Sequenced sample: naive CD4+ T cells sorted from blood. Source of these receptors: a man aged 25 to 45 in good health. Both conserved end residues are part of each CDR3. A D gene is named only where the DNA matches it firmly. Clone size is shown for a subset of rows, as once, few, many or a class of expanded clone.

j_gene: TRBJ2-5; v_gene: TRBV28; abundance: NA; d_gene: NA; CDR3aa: CASEAHSFLETQYF; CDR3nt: TGTGCCAGCGAAGCTCACTCATTTCTGGAGACCCAGTACTTC
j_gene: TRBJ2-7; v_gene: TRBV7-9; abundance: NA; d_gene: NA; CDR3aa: CASTTLRAGGSYEQYF; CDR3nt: TGTGCCAGCACCACCCTCCGGGCGGGTGGCTCCTACGAGCAGTACTTC
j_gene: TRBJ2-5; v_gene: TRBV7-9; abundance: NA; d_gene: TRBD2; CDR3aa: CASSSIGLAEETQYF; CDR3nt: TGTGCCAGCAGCTCTATTGGACTAGCGGAAGAGACCCAGTACTTC
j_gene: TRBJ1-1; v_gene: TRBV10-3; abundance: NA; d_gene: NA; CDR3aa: CAISQRGYDTEAFF; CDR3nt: TGTGCCATCAGCCAACGGGGTTACGACACTGAAGCTTTCTTT
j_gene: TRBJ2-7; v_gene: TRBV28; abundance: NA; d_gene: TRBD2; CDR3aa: CASSQRLAGNYEQYF; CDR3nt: TGTGCCAGCAGTCAACGACTAGCGGGAAATTACGAGCAGTACTTC
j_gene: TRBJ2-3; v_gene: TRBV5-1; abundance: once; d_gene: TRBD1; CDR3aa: CASSLGQGKDTQYF; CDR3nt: TGCGCCAGCAGCTTGGGACAGGGAAAGGATACGCAGTATTTT
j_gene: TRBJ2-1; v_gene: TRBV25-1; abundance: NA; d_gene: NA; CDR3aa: CASSGRGGSYNEQFF; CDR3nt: TGTGCCAGCAGTGGACGAGGGGGCTCCTACAATGAGCAGTTCTTC
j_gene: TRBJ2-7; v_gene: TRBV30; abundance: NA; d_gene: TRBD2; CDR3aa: CAWSDRGGTSGISSSYEQYF; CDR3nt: TGTGCCTGGAGTGACAGGGGGGGGACTAGCGGGATTTCCAGCTCCTACGAGCAGTACTTC
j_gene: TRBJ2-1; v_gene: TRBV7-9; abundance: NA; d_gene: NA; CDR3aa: CASSPADTWDVDEQFF; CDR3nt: TGTGCCAGCAGCCCGGCCGACACATGGGACGTCGATGAGCAGTTCTTC
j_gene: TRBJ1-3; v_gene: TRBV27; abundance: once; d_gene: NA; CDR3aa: CASSPRGTGNTIYF; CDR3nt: TGTGCCAGCAGCCCCCGGGGAACTGGAAACACCATATATTTT
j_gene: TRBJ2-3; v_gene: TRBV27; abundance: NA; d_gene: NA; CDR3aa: CASSFAGGVKTDTQYF; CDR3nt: TGTGCCAGCAGTTTTGCCGGCGGGGTAAAGACAGATACGCAGTATTTT
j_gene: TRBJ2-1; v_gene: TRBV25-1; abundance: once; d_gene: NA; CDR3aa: CASTNGGNYNEQFF; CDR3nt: TGTGCCAGCACTAACGGTGGCAACTACAATGAGCAGTTCTTC
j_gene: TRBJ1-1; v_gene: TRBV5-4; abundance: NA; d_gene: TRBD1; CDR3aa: CAGQGAQNTEAFF; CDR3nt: TGTGCCGGTCAGGGGGCGCAGAACACTGAAGCTTTCTTT
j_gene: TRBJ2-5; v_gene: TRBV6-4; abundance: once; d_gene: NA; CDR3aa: CASTWRQETQYF; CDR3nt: TGTGCCAGCACTTGGCGGCAAGAGACCCAGTACTTC
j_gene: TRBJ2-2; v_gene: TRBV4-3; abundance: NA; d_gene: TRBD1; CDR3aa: CASSRLGQGSGELFF; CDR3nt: TGCGCCAGCAGCCGCTTGGGACAGGGATCCGGGGAGCTGTTTTTT
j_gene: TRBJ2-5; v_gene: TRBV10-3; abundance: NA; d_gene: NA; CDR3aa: CAIGQGKETQYF; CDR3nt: TGTGCCATCGGGCAGGGCAAAGAGACCCAGTACTTC
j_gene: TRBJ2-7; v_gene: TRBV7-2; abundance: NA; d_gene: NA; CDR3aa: CASSLDAHSYEQYF; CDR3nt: TGTGCCAGCAGCTTAGATGCCCACTCCTACGAGCAGTACTTC
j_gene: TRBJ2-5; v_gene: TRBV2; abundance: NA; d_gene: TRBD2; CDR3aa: CASTIAGVGETQYF; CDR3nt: TGTGCCAGCACGATAGCGGGAGTTGGGGAGACCCAGTACTTC
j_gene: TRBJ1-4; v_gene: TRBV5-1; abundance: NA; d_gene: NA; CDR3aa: CASSLQGGTNEKLFF; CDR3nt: TGCGCCAGCAGCCTACAGGGAGGGACTAATGAAAAACTGTTTTTT
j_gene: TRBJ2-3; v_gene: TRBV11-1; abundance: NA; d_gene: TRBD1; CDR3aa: CASSRGQGGALTDTQYF; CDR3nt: TGTGCCAGCAGCCGGGGACAGGGCGGGGCCCTCACAGATACGCAGTATTTT
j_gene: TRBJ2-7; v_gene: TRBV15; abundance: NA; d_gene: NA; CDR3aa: CATSRDPQLIEGEGEQYF; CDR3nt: TGTGCCACCAGCAGAGATCCCCAATTAATAGAGGGCGAGGGCGAGCAGTACTTC
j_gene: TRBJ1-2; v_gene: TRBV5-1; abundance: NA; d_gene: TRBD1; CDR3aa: CASSGTEFNYGYTF; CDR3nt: TGCGCCAGCTCCGGGACAGAGTTTAACTATGGCTACACCTTC
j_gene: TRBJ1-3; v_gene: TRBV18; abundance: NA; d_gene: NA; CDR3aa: CASSPDRFLNTIYF; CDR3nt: TGTGCCAGCTCACCCGACAGGTTCTTGAACACCATATATTTT
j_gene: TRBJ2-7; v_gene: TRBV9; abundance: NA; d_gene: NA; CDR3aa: CASSVGAIGEQYF; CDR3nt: TGTGCCAGCAGCGTAGGGGCTATAGGCGAGCAGTACTTC
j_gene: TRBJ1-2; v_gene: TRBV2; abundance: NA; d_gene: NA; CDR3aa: CASSEVSFGRDYGYTF; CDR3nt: TGTGCCAGCAGTGAAGTCTCTTTTGGACGGGACTATGGCTACACCTTC
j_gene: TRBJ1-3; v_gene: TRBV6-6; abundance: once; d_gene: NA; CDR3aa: CASSYPQVAGNTIYF; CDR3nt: TGTGCCAGCAGTTACCCACAGGTCGCTGGAAACACCATATATTTT
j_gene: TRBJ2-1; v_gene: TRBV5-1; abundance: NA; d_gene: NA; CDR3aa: CASSLVDTRKNEQFF; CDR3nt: TGCGCCAGCAGCTTGGTGGACACGAGAAAAAATGAGCAGTTCTTC
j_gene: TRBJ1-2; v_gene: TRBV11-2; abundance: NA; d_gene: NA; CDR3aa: CASSLEGRGYGYTF; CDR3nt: TGTGCCAGCAGCTTAGAGGGCAGGGGCTATGGCTACACCTTC
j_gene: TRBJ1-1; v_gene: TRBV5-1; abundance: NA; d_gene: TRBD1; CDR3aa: CASRSGTGDTEAFF; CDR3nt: TGCGCCAGCAGGTCCGGGACAGGGGACACTGAAGCTTTCTTT
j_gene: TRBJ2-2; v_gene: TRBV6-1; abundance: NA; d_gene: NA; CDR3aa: CASRDVGRLFF; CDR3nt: TGTGCCAGCAGAGACGTTGGGAGGCTGTTTTTT
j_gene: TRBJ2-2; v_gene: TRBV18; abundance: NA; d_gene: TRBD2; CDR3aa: CASSPPSGANTGELFF; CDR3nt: TGTGCCAGCTCACCGCCTAGCGGGGCGAACACCGGGGAGCTGTTTTTT
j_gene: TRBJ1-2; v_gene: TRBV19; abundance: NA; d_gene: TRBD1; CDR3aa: CASNPYRGRGSMNYGYTF; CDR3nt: TGTGCCAGTAATCCATACAGGGGGCGAGGTTCAATGAACTATGGCTACACCTTC
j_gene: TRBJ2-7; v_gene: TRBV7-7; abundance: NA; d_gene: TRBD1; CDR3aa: CASSTDRGGEQYF; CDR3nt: TGTGCTAGCAGCACGGACAGGGGGGGCGAGCAGTACTTC
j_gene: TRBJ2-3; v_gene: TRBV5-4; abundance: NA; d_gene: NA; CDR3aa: CASSVPSERTDTQYF; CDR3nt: TGTGCCAGCAGCGTTCCTAGCGAGCGCACAGATACGCAGTATTTT
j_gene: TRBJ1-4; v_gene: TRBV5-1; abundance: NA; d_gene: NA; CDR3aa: CASSLGTTAKNEKLFF; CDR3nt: TGCGCCAGCAGCTTGGGCACGACAGCGAAAAATGAAAAACTGTTTTTT
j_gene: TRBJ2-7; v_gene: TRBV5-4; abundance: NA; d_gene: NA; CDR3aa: CASSPRDTDYEQYF; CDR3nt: TGTGCCAGCAGCCCCAGGGACACCGACTACGAGCAGTACTTC
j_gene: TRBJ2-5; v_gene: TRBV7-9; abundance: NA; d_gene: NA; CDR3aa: CASGASGGRETQYF; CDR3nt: TGTGCCAGCGGAGCCTCTGGGGGTCGGGAGACCCAGTACTTC
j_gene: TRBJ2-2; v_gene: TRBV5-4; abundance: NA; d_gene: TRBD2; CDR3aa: CASSLAGVRTGELFF; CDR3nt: TGTGCCAGCAGCCTAGCGGGAGTACGTACCGGGGAGCTGTTTTTT
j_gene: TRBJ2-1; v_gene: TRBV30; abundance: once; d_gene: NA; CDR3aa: CAWSGIYEQFF; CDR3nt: TGTGCCTGGAGTGGAATATATGAGCAGTTCTTC
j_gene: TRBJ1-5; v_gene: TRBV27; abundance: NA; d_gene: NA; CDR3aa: CASSSVYSNQPQHF; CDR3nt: TGTGCCAGCAGTTCCGTGTATAGCAATCAGCCCCAGCATTTT